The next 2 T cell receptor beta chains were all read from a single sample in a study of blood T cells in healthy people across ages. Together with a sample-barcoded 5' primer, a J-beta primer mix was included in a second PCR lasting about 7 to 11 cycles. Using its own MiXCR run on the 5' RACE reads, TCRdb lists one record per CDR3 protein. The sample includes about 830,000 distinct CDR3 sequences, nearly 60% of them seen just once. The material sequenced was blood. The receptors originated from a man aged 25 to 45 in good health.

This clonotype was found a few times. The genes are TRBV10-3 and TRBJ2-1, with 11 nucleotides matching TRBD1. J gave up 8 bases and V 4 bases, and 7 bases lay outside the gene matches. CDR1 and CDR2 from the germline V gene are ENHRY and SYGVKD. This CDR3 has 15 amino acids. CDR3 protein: CAISGGTGGRDEQFF. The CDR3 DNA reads TGTGCCATCAGTGGTGGGACAGGGGGTCGGGATGAGCAGTTCTTC.

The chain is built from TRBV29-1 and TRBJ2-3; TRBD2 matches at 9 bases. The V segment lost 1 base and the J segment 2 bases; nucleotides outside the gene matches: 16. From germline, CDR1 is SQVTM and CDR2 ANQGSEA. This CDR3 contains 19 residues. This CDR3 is CSVEVGGWASGTSTDTQYF. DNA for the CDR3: TGCAGCGTTGAAGTGGGCGGATGGGCTAGCGGGACGTCCACAGATACGCAGTATTTT.